One sample yielded the 17 T cell receptor beta chains listed below, sequenced in a study of blood T cell repertoires in COVID-19. Libraries were prepared by immunoSEQ multiplex PCR; TCRdb keeps only in-frame clonotypes and omits some of them. The sample records roughly 300,000 clones, approximately 90% being singletons. What was sequenced was peripheral blood. These receptors all stem from a woman in her twenties or thirties with COVID-19, enrolled during active disease.

This clone was counted a single time. The V and J genes are TRBV29-1 and TRBJ2-1, with 8 bases aligning to TRBD1. The CDR3 spans 14 residues. Germline CDR1 is SQVTM and CDR2 is ANQGSEA. Trimming cost V 3 bases and J 5 bases; bases outside gene matches: 6. The chain's CDR3 is CSVDAGGFNNEQFF. The CDR3 DNA follows: TGCAGCGTTGACGCAGGGGGCTTTAACAATGAGCAGTTCTTC.

The chain combines TRBV5-5 with TRBJ2-5; possibly TRBD2 for D (6 bases). The CDR3 is 19 residues long. Germline V gene data show CDR1 as SGHKS and CDR2 as YYEKEE (reference sequence). V was trimmed by 2 bases and J by 5 bases, leaving 28 bases between them. For the CDR3, the DNA is TGTGCCAGCAGCTTAAAGGTGGTCCTCACGGCTACAGGAGGGGAGACCCAGTACTTC. It yields the protein CASSLKVVLTATGGETQYF.

The CDR3 bases are TGTGCCAGCAGTTTAAACGGGGAGACCCAGTACTTC. Protein product: CASSLNGETQYF. The rearrangement links TRBV27 to TRBJ2-5; the D is unclear. The V and J ends lost 2 bases and 5 bases respectively, with 6 bases between them. The CDR3 loop spans 12 amino acids. From germline, CDR1 is MNHEY and CDR2 SMNVEV (reference sequence).

The chain combines TRBV10-3 with TRBJ1-2; TRBD1 matches at 7 bases. V shed 5 bases, J shed 4 bases, and the junction held 10 bases outside the gene matches. The CDR3 extends over 15 amino acids. CDR1 and CDR2 from the germline V gene are ENHRY and SYGVKD. This CDR3 reads CAISLQGTSSYGYTF. The DNA for the CDR3 is TGTGCCATCAGTCTACAGGGGACGTCTTCCTATGGCTACACCTTC.

The chain is built from TRBV12-2 and TRBJ1-6; the tabulated D call, TRBD1, remains unverified against the DNA. TRBV12-2 is flagged as a pseudogene. The CDR3 is made up of 17 amino acids. CDR3 protein: CASRLSDRGLVDSPLHF. CDR3 sequence (DNA): TGTGCAAGTCGCTTATCGGACAGGGGTTTGGTTGATTCACCCCTCCACTTT.

This sequence joins TRBV6-5 and TRBJ1-6; no reliable D call. Germline V CDR1 and CDR2: MNHEY, SVGAGI. Deletions cut 7 bases from V and 9 bases from J, with 7 bases between. The CDR3 runs 11 residues. CDR3 nucleotides: TGTGCCAGCAACAGATTTTCACCCCTCCACTTT. This translates into CASNRFSPLHF.

CDR3 loop: CASSRGQGENEKLFF. CDR3 in DNA: TGTGCCAGCAGCCGCGGACAGGGGGAAAATGAAAAACTGTTTTTT. The chain is built from TRBV5-4 and TRBJ1-4; 10 bases agree with TRBD1. Germline V gene sequence: CDR1 SGHNT, CDR2 YYREEE (reference sequence). J lost 5 bases, V lost 4 bases, and 5 bases had no gene match. This CDR3 comprises 15 residues.

The chain has TRBV28 and TRBJ1-1; no definite D call. From germline, CDR1 is MDHEN and CDR2 SYDVKM. CDR3 length: 9 amino acids. CDR3 residues: CVVGTEAFF. The DNA for the CDR3 is TGTGTAGTTGGCACTGAAGCTTTCTTT.

J is TRBJ2-1 and V is TRBV6-5; TRBD2 agrees at 10 bases. Losses at the gene ends were 2 bases for V and 6 bases for J; bases not matched to a gene: 4. The length of the CDR3 is 15 residues. The germline gives CDR1 MNHEY, CDR2 SVGAGI. The CDR3 region is CASSYSGTSANEQFF. CDR3 DNA: TGTGCCAGCAGTTACAGCGGGACTAGCGCCAATGAGCAGTTCTTC.

This sequence joins TRBV14 and TRBJ2-2, with D unresolved. Trimming removed 6 bases from V and 0 bases from J, with 11 bases in between. Per the germline V gene, CDR1 is SGHDN and CDR2 is FVKESK. This CDR3 region has 15 residues. The CDR3 bases are TGTGCCAGCAGTCCCACCCGGGCGAACACCGGGGAGCTGTTTTTT. Encoded protein: CASSPTRANTGELFF.

This chain connects TRBV29-1 to TRBJ2-3; no definite D call. This CDR3 has 13 amino acids. The ends were cut back, 7 bases at V and 0 bases at J, with 11 bases in the middle. CDR1 is SQVTM and CDR2 is ANQGSEA in the germline V gene. The CDR3 sequence: CSGSTSSTDTQYF. CDR3 sequence (DNA): TGCAGCGGGTCCACAAGTAGCACAGATACGCAGTATTTT.

For the CDR3, the DNA is TGTGCCAGCAGCCGAGGACTAGCGGACTCCTACGAGCAGTACTTC. Encoded protein: CASSRGLADSYEQYF. The chain couples TRBV7-8 to TRBJ2-7; 10 positions match TRBD2. Germline CDR1 is SGHVS and CDR2 is FQNEAQ. V trimming: 5 bases; J trimming: 0 bases; junction bases outside the gene matches: 4. The CDR3 sequence is 15 residues long.

This chain uses TRBV30 with TRBJ2-3; unclear D gene. The germline V and J ends were trimmed by 1 base and 2 bases, with 4 bases remaining between them. The CDR3 runs to 12 residues. From germline, CDR1 is GTSNPN and CDR2 SVGIG (reference sequence). Here the CDR3 DNA reads TGTGCCTGGAGTGAATACACAGATACGCAGTATTTT. This encodes CAWSEYTDTQYF.

This chain uses TRBV5-4 with TRBJ2-2; D is ambiguous. Germline CDR1 reads SGHNT; CDR2 reads YYREEE (reference sequence). The V gene lost 5 bases and the J gene lost 6 bases, with 17 bases spanning the gap. The length of the CDR3 is 15 residues. CDR3 nucleotides: TGTGCCAGCAGTCCCACAAGGCAGCAGGCCGGGGAGCTGTTTTTT. Translating it yields CASSPTRQQAGELFF.

V and J are TRBV2 and TRBJ1-1; D uncertain. This CDR3 has 15 residues. From germline, CDR1 is SNHLY and CDR2 FYNNEI. V was shortened by 6 bases and J by 0 bases, with 14 bases between the two germline ends. Here the CDR3 DNA reads TGTGCCAGCAGGATAAACCGCGGAGTGAACACTGAAGCTTTCTTT. It yields the protein CASRINRGVNTEAFF.

The genes are TRBV5-1 and TRBJ2-3; tentatively, D is TRBD2 (5 bases). V lost 4 bases and J lost 2, with 11 bases in between. The CDR3 has 14 amino acids. Germline-derived CDR1 and CDR2 are SGHRS and YFSETQ. The CDR3 loop reads CASSPGLYTDTQYF. The CDR3 DNA follows: TGCGCCAGCAGCCCTGGACTGTACACAGATACGCAGTATTTT.

V is TRBV5-4 and J is TRBJ2-2, with D possibly TRBD2 on 6 matching bases. CDR3 length: 16 amino acids. Looked up from germline, CDR1 is SGHNT and CDR2 is YYREEE (reference sequence). The V end was cut by 2 bases, the J end by 0 bases, with 11 bases between. CDR3 DNA sequence: TGTGCCAGCAGCTTACCTAGCGACGCGAACACCGGGGAGCTGTTTTTT. This encodes CASSLPSDANTGELFF.